This is a list of T cell receptor beta chains from one sample in a study of CD8+ T cells in alopecia areata. TCRdb's copy holds only in-frame clones and misses some; the assay was immunoSEQ multiplex PCR. The data show 90,000 to 130,000 clones, roughly 55% seen once. Sequencing was carried out using NKG2D-low CD8+ T cells sorted from blood. The source is a human donor with alopecia areata. CDR3s leave out the opening cysteine and the closing phenylalanine or tryptophan. A D gene is named only where the DNA matches it firmly.

J gene,V gene,CDR3 length,D gene,CDR3 protein
TRBJ2-1,TRBV5-1,11,TRBD2,ASASGGYNEQF
TRBJ2-3,TRBV5-5,14,TRBD1,ASSSGAGGRADTQY
TRBJ2-4,TRBV29-1,13,.,SVEGVGVAKNIQY
TRBJ2-7,TRBV9,12,.,ASSVALGSYEQY
TRBJ2-3,TRBV29-1,12,TRBD2,SVVSGRGADTQY
TRBJ2-5,TRBV13,13,TRBD1,ASSRRDRGEETQY
TRBJ1-1,TRBV28,11,.,ASSLRGREEAF
TRBJ2-1,TRBV29-1,14,.,SGRGHPSSSYNEQF
TRBJ2-7,TRBV5-4,13,.,ASSIQGIGGYEQY
TRBJ1-5,TRBV6-5,13,.,ASSYSGQSNQPQH
TRBJ1-1,TRBV7-9,9,.,ASSVRDEAF
TRBJ2-1,TRBV19,14,.,ASSIGSDSSYNEQF
TRBJ2-7,TRBV29-1,10,.,SVASDSYEQY
TRBJ2-5,TRBV19,13,TRBD1,ASSTTGLLQETQY
TRBJ1-1,TRBV29-1,9,.,SVTLNTEAF
TRBJ2-6,TRBV11-3,13,.,ASSFRASGANVLT
TRBJ2-5,TRBV7-6,14,.,ASSLGTSGRQETQY
TRBJ2-1,TRBV27,11,TRBD1,ASSLGTGNEQF
TRBJ1-2,TRBV27,12,.,ASRLPGDGYGYT
TRBJ1-2,TRBV15,13,.,ATSKPTAANYGYT
TRBJ2-7,TRBV9,9,.,ASGSTDEQY
TRBJ2-5,TRBV9,12,.,ASSLSENKETQY
.,TRBV29-1,13,TRBD2,SVESPSGRAYEQY
TRBJ2-3,TRBV29-1,12,TRBD2,SVKLAGELDTQY
TRBJ2-7,TRBV27,13,.,ASSLHQEGEDEQY
TRBJ2-5,TRBV27,9,.,ASAGRETQY
TRBJ2-2,TRBV19,12,.,ATQGRPTTGELF
TRBJ2-1,TRBV11-2,14,TRBD2,ASSSGRAGAFDEQF
TRBJ2-1,TRBV11-2,13,.,ASSQFRPGLNEQF
TRBJ2-1,TRBV19,13,.,ASSLGPSVFNEQF
TRBJ1-2,TRBV5-6,11,TRBD1,ASSLGDRGGYT
TRBJ2-2,TRBV27,10,TRBD1,ASSYGTGGLF
TRBJ2-1,TRBV6-1,13,TRBD2,ASSRRENSYNEQF
TRBJ2-5,TRBV12-5,12,TRBD1,ASATGQIQETQY
TRBJ1-1,TRBV28,12,TRBD1,ASSPRTGNTEAF
TRBJ2-5,TRBV10-3,12,.,AISEGGSAQTQY
TRBJ2-7,TRBV5-1,14,TRBD2,ASSPRNRGSSHEQY
TRBJ2-2,TRBV6-1,13,TRBD2,ASSVPSGRNGELF
TRBJ2-7,TRBV28,12,.,ASSLGRGSYEQY
TRBJ1-5,TRBV27,11,.,ASSLGQNQPQH
TRBJ2-1,TRBV28,9,.,AYTKAGEQF
TRBJ2-7,TRBV2,11,.,AIPGERSYEQY
TRBJ2-3,TRBV13,15,.,ASSLLPGGSSTDTQY
TRBJ1-2,TRBV29-1,12,TRBD1,SVARQGVNYGYT
TRBJ2-7,TRBV28,15,.,ASSWSLGAGRSYEQY
TRBJ2-4,TRBV14,13,.,ASSQRNRDGDIQY
TRBJ1-1,TRBV5-1,14,.,ASSRTQSLSATEAF
TRBJ2-2,TRBV5-4,15,.,ASSPGTERLRVGELF
TRBJ2-6,TRBV25-1,15,.,ASSAQGRGSGANVLT
TRBJ2-1,TRBV11-1,11,.,ASSLAHPREQF
TRBJ2-7,TRBV9,13,TRBD1,ASSGVGQGFYEQY
TRBJ2-2,TRBV2,9,.,ASGFGRELF
TRBJ1-5,TRBV5-1,13,.,ASSLGFEGNQPQH
TRBJ2-1,TRBV27,12,.,ASSLWLKDNEQF
TRBJ1-5,TRBV30,11,.,AWSEQGNQPQH
TRBJ1-5,TRBV4-1,13,.,ASSQELYSNQPQH